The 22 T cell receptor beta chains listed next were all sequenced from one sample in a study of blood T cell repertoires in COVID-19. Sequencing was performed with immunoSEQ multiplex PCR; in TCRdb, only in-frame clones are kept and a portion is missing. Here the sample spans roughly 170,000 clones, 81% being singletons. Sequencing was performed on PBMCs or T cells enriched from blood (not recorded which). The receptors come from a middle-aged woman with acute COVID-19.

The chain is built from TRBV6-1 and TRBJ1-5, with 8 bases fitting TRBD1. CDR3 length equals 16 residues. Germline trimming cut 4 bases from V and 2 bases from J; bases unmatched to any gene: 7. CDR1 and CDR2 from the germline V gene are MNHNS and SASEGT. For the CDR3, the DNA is TGTGCCAGCAGTGTACAGGGGGAGAGAGGCAATCAGCCCCAGCATTTT. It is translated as CASSVQGERGNQPQHF.

CDR3 sequence reads: CAGYGQANNSPLHF. The CDR3 nucleotides read TGTGCCGGATATGGACAGGCAAATAATTCACCCCTCCACTTT. This chain joins TRBV2 and TRBJ1-6; 7 nucleotides agree with TRBD1. Per germline, CDR1 SNHLY and CDR2 FYNNEI. Trimming took 11 bases from V and 5 from J; bases not matched to a gene: 9. CDR3 length: 14 residues.

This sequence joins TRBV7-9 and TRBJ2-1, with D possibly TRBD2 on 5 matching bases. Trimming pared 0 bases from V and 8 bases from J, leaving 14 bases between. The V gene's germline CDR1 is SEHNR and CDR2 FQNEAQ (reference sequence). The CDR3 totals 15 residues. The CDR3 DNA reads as TGTGCCAGCAGCTTAGCGGGAGAATCACTCTATGAGCAGTTCTTC. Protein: CASSLAGESLYEQFF.

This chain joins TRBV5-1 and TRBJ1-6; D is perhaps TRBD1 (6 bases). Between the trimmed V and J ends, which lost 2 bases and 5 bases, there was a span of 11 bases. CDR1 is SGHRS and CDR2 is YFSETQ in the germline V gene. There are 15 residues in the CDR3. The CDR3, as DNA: TGCGCCAGCAGCTTCCAGGGGATCGATAATTCACCCCTCCACTTT. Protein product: CASSFQGIDNSPLHF.

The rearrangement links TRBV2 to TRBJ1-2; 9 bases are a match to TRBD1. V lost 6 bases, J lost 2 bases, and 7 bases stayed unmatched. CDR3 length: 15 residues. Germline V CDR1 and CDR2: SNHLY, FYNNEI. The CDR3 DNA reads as TGTGCCAGCAGACCTCCGGGACAGGGAAACTATGGCTACACCTTC. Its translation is CASRPPGQGNYGYTF.

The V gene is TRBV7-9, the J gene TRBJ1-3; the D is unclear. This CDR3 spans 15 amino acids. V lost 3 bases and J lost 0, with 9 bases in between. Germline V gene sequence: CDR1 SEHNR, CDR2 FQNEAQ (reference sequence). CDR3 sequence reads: CASSLDGLSGNTIYF. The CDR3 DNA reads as TGTGCCAGCAGCTTGGACGGACTCTCTGGAAACACCATATATTTT.

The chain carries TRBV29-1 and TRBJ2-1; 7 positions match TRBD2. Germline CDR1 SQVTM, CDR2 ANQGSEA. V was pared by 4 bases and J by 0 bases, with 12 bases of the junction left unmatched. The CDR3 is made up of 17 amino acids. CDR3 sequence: CSVGINIAGSSYNEQFF. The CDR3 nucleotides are TGCAGCGTTGGGATAAATATAGCGGGTAGCTCCTACAATGAGCAGTTCTTC.

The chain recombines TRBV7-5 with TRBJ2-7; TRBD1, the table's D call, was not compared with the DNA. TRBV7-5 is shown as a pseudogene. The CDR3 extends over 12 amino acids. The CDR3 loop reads CARSPHDRSQYV. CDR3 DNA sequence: TGTGCCAGAAGCCCACACGACAGGTCCCAGTACGTC.

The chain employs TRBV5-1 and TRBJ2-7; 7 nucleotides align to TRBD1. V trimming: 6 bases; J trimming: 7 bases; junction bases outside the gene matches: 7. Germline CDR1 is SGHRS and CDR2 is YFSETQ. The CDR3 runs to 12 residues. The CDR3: CASTIDREEQYF. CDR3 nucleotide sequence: TGCGCCAGCACCATAGACAGGGAAGAGCAGTACTTC.

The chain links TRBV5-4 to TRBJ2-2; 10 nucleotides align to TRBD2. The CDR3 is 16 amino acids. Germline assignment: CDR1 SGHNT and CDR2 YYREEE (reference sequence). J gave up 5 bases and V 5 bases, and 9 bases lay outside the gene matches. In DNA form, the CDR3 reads TGTGCCAGCAGTTCCGGACTAGCGGAAAGGACCGGGGAGCTGTTTTTT. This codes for CASSSGLAERTGELFF. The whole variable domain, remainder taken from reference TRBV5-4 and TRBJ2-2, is ETGVTQSPTHLIKTRGQQVTLRCSSQSGHNTVSWYQQALGQGPQFIFQYYREEENGRGNFPPRFSGLQFPNYSSELNVNALELDDSALYLCASSSGLAERTGELFFGEGSRLTVL.

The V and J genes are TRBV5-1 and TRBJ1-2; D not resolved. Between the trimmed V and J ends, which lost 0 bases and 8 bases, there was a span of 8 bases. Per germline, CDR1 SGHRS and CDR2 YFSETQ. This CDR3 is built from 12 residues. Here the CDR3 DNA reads TGCGCCAGCAGCTTGGTGGCCGGGGGCTACACCTTC. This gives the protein CASSLVAGGYTF. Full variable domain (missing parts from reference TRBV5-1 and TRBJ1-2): KAGVTQTPRYLIKTRGQQVTLSCSPISGHRSVSWYQQTPGQGLQFLFEYFSETQRNKGNFPGRFSGRQFSNSRSEMNVSTLELGDSALYLCASSLVAGGYTFGSGTRLTVV.

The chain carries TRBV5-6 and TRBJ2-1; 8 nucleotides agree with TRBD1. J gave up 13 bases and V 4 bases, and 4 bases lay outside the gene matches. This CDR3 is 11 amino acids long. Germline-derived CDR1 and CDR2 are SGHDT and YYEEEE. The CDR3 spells CASSDDRGQFF. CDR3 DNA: TGTGCCAGCAGCGACGACAGGGGACAGTTCTTC.

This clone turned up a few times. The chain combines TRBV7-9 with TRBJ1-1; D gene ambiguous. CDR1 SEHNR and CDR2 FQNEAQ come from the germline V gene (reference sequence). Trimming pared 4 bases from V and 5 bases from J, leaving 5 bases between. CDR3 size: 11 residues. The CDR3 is CASSSLTEAFF. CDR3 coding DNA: TGTGCCAGCAGCTCACTAACTGAAGCTTTCTTT.

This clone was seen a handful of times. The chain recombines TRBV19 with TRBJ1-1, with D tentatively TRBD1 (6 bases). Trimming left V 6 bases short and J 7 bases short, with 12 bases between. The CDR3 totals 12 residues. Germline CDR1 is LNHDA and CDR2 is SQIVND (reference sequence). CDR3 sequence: CASSLGAGEAFF. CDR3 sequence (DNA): TGTGCCAGTAGCCTGGGGGCAGGTGAAGCTTTCTTT.

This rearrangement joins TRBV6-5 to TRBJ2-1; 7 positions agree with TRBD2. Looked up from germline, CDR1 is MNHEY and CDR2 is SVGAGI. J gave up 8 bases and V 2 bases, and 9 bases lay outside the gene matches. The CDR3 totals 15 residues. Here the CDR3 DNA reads TGTGCCAGCAGTTACATAGGCGGGAGTCGCGATGAGCAGTTCTTC. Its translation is CASSYIGGSRDEQFF.

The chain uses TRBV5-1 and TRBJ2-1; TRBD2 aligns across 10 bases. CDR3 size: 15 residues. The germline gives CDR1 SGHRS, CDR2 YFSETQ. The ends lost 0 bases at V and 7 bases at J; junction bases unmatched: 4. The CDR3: CASSLELAGRNEQFF. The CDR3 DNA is TGCGCCAGCAGCTTGGAACTAGCGGGGAGGAATGAGCAGTTCTTC.

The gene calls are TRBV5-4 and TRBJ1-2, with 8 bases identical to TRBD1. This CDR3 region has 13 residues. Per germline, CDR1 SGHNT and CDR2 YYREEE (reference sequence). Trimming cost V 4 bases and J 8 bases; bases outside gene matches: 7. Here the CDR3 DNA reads TGTGCCAGCAGCCTGGACAGGGTCGGCGGCTACACCTTC. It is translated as CASSLDRVGGYTF.

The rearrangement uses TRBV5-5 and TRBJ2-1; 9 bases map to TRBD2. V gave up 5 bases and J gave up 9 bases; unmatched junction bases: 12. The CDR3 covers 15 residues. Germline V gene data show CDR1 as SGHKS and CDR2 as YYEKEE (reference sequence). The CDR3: CASRPPGLASSEQFF. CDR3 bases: TGTGCCAGCAGACCCCCGGGACTAGCTTCCAGTGAGCAGTTCTTC. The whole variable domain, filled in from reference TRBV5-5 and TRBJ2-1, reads DAGVTQSPTHLIKTRGQQVTLRCSPISGHKSVSWYQQVLGQGPQFIFQYYEKEERGRGNFPDRFSARQFPNYSSELNVNALLLGDSALYLCASRPPGLASSEQFFGPGTRLTVL.

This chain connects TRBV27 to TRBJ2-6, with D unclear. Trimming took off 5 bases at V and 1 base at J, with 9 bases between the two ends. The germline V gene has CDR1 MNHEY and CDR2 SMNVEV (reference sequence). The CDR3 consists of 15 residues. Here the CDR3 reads CASSKVRSGANVLTF. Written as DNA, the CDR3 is TGTGCCAGCAGTAAGGTCAGGTCTGGGGCCAACGTCCTGACTTTC.

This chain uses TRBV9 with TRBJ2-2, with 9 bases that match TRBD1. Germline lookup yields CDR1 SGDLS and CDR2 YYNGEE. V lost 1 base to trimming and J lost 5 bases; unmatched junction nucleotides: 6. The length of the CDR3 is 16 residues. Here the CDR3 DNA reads TGTGCCAGCAGCGTACTCCGGGACAGGGAAACCGGGGAGCTGTTTTTT. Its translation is CASSVLRDRETGELFF. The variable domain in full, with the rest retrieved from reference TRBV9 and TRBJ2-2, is DSGVTQTPKHLITATGQRVTLRCSPRSGDLSVYWYQQSLDQGLQFLIQYYNGEERAKGNILERFSAQQFPDLHSELNLSSLELGDSALYFCASSVLRDRETGELFFGEGSRLTVL.

CDR3: CASSMTVNQPQHF. The CDR3 region has the DNA TGCGCCAGCAGCATGACAGTGAATCAGCCCCAGCATTTT. This chain uses TRBV5-1 with TRBJ1-5, with a possible D match to TRBD1 (5 bases). There are 13 residues in the CDR3. Between the trimmed V and J ends, which lost 4 bases and 4 bases, there was a span of 9 bases. Germline assignment: CDR1 SGHRS and CDR2 YFSETQ.

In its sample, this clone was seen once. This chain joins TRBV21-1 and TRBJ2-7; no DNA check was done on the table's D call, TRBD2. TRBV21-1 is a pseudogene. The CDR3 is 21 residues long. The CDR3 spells CASRTRGGAGLAGGPPYEQYV. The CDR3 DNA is TGTGCCAGCCGCACGAGGGGAGGGGCCGGACTAGCGGGAGGGCCCCCCTACGAGCAGTACGTC.